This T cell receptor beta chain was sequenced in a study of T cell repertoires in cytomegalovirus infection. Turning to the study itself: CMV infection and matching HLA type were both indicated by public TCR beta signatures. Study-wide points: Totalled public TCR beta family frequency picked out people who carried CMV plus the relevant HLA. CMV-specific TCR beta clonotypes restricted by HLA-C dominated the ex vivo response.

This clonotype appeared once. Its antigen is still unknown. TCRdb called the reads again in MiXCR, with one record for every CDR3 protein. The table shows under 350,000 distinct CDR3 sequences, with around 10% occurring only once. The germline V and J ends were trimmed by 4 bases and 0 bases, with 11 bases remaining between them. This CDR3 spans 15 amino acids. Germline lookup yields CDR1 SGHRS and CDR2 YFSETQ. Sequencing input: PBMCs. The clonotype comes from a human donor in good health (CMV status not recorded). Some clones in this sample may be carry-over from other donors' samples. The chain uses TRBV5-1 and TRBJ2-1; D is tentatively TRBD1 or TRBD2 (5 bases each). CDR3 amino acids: CASSQGRSSYNEQFF. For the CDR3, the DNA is TGCGCCAGCAGCCAGGGACGGAGCTCCTACAATGAGCAGTTCTTC.